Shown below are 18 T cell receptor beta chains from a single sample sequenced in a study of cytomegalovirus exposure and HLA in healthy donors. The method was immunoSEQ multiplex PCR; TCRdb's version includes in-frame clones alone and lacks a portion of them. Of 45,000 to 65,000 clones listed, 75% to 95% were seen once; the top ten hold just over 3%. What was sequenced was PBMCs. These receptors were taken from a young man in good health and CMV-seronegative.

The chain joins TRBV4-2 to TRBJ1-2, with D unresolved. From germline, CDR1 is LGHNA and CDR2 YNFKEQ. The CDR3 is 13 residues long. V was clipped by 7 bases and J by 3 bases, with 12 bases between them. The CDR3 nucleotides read TGTGCCAGCACCCTCCCGGGAGACTATGGCTACACCTTC. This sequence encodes CASTLPGDYGYTF.

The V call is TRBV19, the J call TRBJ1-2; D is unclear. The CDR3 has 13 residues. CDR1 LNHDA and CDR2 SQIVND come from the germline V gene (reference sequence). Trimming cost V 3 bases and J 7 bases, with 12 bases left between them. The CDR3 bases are TGTGCCAGTAGTATGCAGTTATTTGGTGGCTACACCTTC. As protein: CASSMQLFGGYTF.

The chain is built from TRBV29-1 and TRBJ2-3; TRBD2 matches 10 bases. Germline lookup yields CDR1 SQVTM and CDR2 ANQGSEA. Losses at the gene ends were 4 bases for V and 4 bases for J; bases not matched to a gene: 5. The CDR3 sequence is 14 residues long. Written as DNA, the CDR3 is TGCAGCGTTGTCACTAGCGGGACCCCAGATACGCAGTATTTT. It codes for CSVVTSGTPDTQYF.

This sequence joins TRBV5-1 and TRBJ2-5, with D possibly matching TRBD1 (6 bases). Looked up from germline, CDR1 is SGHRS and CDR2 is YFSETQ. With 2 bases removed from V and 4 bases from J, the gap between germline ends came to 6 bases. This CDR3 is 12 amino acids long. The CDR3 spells CASSLQGETQYF. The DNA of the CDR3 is TGCGCCAGCAGCTTACAGGGAGAGACCCAGTACTTC.

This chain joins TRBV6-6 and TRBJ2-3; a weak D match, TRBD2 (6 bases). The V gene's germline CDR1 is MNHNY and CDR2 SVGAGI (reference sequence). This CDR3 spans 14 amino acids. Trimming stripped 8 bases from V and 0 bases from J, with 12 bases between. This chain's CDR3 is CASLWGDSTDTQYF. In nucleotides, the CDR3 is TGTGCCAGCCTCTGGGGGGACAGCACAGATACGCAGTATTTT.

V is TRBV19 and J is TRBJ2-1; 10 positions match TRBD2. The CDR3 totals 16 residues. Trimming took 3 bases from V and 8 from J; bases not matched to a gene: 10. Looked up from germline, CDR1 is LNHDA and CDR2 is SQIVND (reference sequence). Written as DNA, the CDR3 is TGTGCCAGTAGTATTAGTGTGCTAGCGGGAGACGATGAGCAGTTCTTC. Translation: CASSISVLAGDDEQFF.

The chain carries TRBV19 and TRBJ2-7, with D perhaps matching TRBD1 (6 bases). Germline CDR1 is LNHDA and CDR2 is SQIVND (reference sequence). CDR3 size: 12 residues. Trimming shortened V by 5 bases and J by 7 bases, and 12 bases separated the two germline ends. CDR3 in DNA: TGTGCCAGTAGTTCAATCAGGGGAGAGCAGTACTTC. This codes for CASSSIRGEQYF.

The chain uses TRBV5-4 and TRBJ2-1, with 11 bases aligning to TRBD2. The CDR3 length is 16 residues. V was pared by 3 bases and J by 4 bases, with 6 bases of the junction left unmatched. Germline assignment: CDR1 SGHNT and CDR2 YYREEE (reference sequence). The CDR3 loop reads CASSSQGLAVYNEQFF. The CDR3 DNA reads TGTGCCAGCAGCTCTCAGGGACTAGCGGTGTACAATGAGCAGTTCTTC.

This chain's CDR3 is CASSQLGQGYGYTF. DNA for the CDR3: TGCGCCAGCAGCCAGTTGGGACAGGGGTATGGCTACACCTTC. This chain joins TRBV4-1 and TRBJ1-2; TRBD1 aligns across 10 bases. Germline CDR1 MGHRA, CDR2 YSYEKL. This CDR3 has 14 residues. V shed 3 bases, J shed 5 bases, and the junction held 3 bases outside the gene matches.

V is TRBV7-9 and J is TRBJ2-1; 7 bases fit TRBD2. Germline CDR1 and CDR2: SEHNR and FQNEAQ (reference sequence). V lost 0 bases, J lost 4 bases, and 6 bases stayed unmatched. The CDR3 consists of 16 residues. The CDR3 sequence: CASSLAQGLHYNEQFF. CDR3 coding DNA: TGTGCCAGCAGCTTAGCGCAGGGACTACATTACAATGAGCAGTTCTTC. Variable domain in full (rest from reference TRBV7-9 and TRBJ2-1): DTGVSQNPRHKITKRGQNVTFRCDPISEHNRLYWYRQTLGQGPEFLTYFQNEAQLEKSRLLSDRFSAERPKGSFSTLEIQRTEQGDSAMYLCASSLAQGLHYNEQFFGPGTRLTVL.

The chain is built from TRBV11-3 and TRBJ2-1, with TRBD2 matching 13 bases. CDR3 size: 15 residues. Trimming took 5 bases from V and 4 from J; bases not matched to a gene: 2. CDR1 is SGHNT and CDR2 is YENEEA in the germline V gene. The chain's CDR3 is CASSQGLAGYNEQFF. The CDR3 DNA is TGTGCCAGCAGCCAGGGACTAGCGGGATACAATGAGCAGTTCTTC.

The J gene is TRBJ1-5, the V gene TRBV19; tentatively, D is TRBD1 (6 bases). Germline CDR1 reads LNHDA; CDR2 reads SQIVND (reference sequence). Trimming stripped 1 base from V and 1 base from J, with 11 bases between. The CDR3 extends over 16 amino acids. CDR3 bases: TGTGCCAGTAGTATAGGGGCAGGGGCCAGCAATCAGCCCCAGCATTTT. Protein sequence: CASSIGAGASNQPQHF.

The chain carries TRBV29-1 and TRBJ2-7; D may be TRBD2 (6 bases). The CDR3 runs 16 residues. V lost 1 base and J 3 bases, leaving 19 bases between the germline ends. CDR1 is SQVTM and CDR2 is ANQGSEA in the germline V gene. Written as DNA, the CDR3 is TGCAGCGTTGAAGGCGCACGGGGGAGTCAGGACTACGAGCAGTACTTC. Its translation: CSVEGARGSQDYEQYF.

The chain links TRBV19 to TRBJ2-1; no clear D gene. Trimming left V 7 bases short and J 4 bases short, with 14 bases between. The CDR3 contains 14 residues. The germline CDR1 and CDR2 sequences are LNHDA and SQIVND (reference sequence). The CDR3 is CASTQAIPYNEQFF. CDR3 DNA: TGTGCCAGTACACAAGCGATACCTTACAATGAGCAGTTCTTC. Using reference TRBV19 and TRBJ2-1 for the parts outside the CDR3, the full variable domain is DGGITQSPKYLFRKEGQNVTLSCEQNLNHDAMYWYRQDPGQGLRLIYYSQIVNDFQKGDIAEGYSVSREKKESFPLTVTSAQKNPTAFYLCASTQAIPYNEQFFGPGTRLTVL.

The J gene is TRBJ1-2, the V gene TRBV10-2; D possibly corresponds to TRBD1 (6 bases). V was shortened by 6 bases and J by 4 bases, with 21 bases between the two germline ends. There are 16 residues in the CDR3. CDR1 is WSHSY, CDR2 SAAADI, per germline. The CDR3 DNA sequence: TGCGCCAGCAGCCAAGGGCTTAGGGGGGGCGCCTATGGCTACACCTTC. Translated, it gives CASSQGLRGGAYGYTF.

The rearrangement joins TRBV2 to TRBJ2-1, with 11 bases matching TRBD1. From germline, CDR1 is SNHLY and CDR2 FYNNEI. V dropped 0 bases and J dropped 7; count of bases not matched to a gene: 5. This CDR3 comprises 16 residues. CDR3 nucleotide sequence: TGTGCCAGCAGTGAAGCCGGGACAGGGGGATTTAATGAGCAGTTCTTC. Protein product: CASSEAGTGGFNEQFF.

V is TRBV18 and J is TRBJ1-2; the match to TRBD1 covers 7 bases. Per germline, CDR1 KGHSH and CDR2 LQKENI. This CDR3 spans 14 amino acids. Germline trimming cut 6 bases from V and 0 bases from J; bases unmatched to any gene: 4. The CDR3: CASSPDRANYGYTF. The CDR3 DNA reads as TGTGCCAGCTCGCCCGACAGGGCTAACTATGGCTACACCTTC.

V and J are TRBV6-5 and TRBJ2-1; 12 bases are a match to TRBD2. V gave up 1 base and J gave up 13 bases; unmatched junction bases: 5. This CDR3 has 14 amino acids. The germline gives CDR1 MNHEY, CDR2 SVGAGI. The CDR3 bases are TGTGCCAGCAGTTACTTGACTAGCGGGAGAACTCAGTTCTTC. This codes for CASSYLTSGRTQFF.